This is a list of T cell receptor beta chains from one sample in a study of blood T cell repertoires in COVID-19. Sequencing used immunoSEQ multiplex PCR; TCRdb keeps in-frame clones, though not all of them. In the table there are about 70,000 clones, more than 80% of which are singletons. Sequenced: peripheral blood. Receptors were obtained from a woman aged 80 or over with active or convalescent COVID-19. CDR3s include the opening cysteine and the closing phenylalanine or tryptophan. Fields, in order: V gene, clone size, J gene, D gene, CDR3 DNA, CDR3 protein. A D gene is named only where the DNA matches it firmly. The size entry is marked missing in some rows and otherwise reads once, few, many or a size class.

v_gene: TRBV6-5; abundance: -; j_gene: TRBJ1-1; d_gene: -; CDR3nt: TGTGCCAGCGGTTCTGGCGGGACTGAAGCTTTCTTT; CDR3aa: CASGSGGTEAFF
v_gene: TRBV3-1/TRBV3-2; abundance: -; j_gene: TRBJ2-3; d_gene: TRBD2; CDR3nt: TGTGCCAGCAGCCAGGGAACTAGCGGGGGACGCACAGATACGCAGTATTTT; CDR3aa: CASSQGTSGGRTDTQYF
v_gene: TRBV28; abundance: -; j_gene: TRBJ1-3; d_gene: -; CDR3nt: TGTGCCAGCAGACACCGTTGGAGCTCTGGAAACACCATATATTTT; CDR3aa: CASRHRWSSGNTIYF
v_gene: TRBV3-1/TRBV3-2; abundance: few; j_gene: TRBJ2-7; d_gene: TRBD2; CDR3nt: TGTGCCAGCAGCCAAGATAGCGGGGGCCTTCCCTACGAGCAGTACTTC; CDR3aa: CASSQDSGGLPYEQYF
v_gene: TRBV3-1/TRBV3-2; abundance: -; j_gene: TRBJ2-7; d_gene: -; CDR3nt: TGTGCCAGCAGCCAAGATCGGGGAAACGAGCAGTACTTC; CDR3aa: CASSQDRGNEQYF
v_gene: TRBV5-1; abundance: -; j_gene: TRBJ2-2; d_gene: TRBD2; CDR3nt: TGCGCCAGCAGTCTAGCGGGGGGTACTTACACCGGGGAGCTGTTTTTT; CDR3aa: CASSLAGGTYTGELFF
v_gene: TRBV6-5; abundance: -; j_gene: TRBJ1-1; d_gene: -; CDR3nt: TGTGCCAGCAGTTACTCCGTAAACACTGAAGCTTTCTTT; CDR3aa: CASSYSVNTEAFF
v_gene: TRBV7-9; abundance: -; j_gene: TRBJ2-3; d_gene: -; CDR3nt: TGTGCCAGCAGCCAGGGCCGTACAGATACGCAGTATTTT; CDR3aa: CASSQGRTDTQYF
v_gene: TRBV15; abundance: few; j_gene: TRBJ1-4; d_gene: -; CDR3nt: TGTGCCACCAGCCCCGGGGGGGTTGAAAAACTGTTTTTT; CDR3aa: CATSPGGVEKLFF
v_gene: TRBV7-3; abundance: once; j_gene: TRBJ2-3; d_gene: TRBD1; CDR3nt: TGTGCCAGCAGTCAGACAGGGGGCCCAGATACGCAGTATTTT; CDR3aa: CASSQTGGPDTQYF
v_gene: TRBV7-2; abundance: -; j_gene: TRBJ1-5; d_gene: TRBD1; CDR3nt: TGTGCCAGCAGCTTGGACAGGGATCAGCCCCAGCATTTT; CDR3aa: CASSLDRDQPQHF
v_gene: TRBV1; abundance: -; j_gene: TRBJ1-4; d_gene: -; CDR3nt: TGCACCAGCAGCCAGAGGGAAGAAAAACTGTTTTTT; CDR3aa: CTSSQREEKLFF
v_gene: TRBV27; abundance: few; j_gene: TRBJ1-2; d_gene: -; CDR3nt: TGTGCCAGCAGTTTATTGGGGCAGGGCCCCCCCGGCTACACCTTC; CDR3aa: CASSLLGQGPPGYTF
v_gene: TRBV7-2; abundance: few; j_gene: TRBJ2-7; d_gene: -; CDR3nt: TGTGCCAGCAGCTTAGACGGCGGCTACGAGCAGTACTTC; CDR3aa: CASSLDGGYEQYF
v_gene: TRBV24-1; abundance: -; j_gene: TRBJ2-3; d_gene: -; CDR3nt: TGTGCCACCAGTGCTCCCCCCTACTATACGCAGTATTTT; CDR3aa: CATSAPPYYTQYF
v_gene: TRBV9; abundance: few; j_gene: TRBJ2-1; d_gene: TRBD2; CDR3nt: TGTGCCAGCAGCGGATTGACTAGCGGGGGGAATGAGCAGTTCTTC; CDR3aa: CASSGLTSGGNEQFF
v_gene: TRBV19; abundance: -; j_gene: TRBJ2-3; d_gene: -; CDR3nt: TGTGCCAGTAGCCAGATGAATACGCAGTATTTT; CDR3aa: CASSQMNTQYF
v_gene: TRBV5-6; abundance: -; j_gene: TRBJ2-1; d_gene: TRBD2; CDR3nt: TGTGCCAGCAGCAAGGGACTAGCGGTAAACAATGAGCAGTTCTTC; CDR3aa: CASSKGLAVNNEQFF
v_gene: TRBV5-8; abundance: -; j_gene: TRBJ1-1; d_gene: -; CDR3nt: TGTGCCAACCAACGGGGTGAAGCTTTCTTT; CDR3aa: CANQRGEAFF
v_gene: TRBV12-3/TRBV12-4; abundance: -; j_gene: TRBJ2-5; d_gene: -; CDR3nt: TGTGCCAGCAGTTTACGAGAGACCCAGTACTTC; CDR3aa: CASSLRETQYF
v_gene: TRBV15; abundance: few; j_gene: TRBJ2-2; d_gene: -; CDR3nt: TGTGCCACCAACCAAATGCCTCGGGGGAGGAACACCGGGGAGCTGTTTTTT; CDR3aa: CATNQMPRGRNTGELFF
v_gene: TRBV27; abundance: -; j_gene: TRBJ1-2; d_gene: -; CDR3nt: TGTGCCAGCAGTTTATCGGTCCCTTCGGGTGGCTACACCTTC; CDR3aa: CASSLSVPSGGYTF
v_gene: TRBV5-8; abundance: -; j_gene: TRBJ1-2; d_gene: -; CDR3nt: TGTGCCAGCAGCTTAGGCCTCACATACCCCAATTATCGGAGGGGCTACACCTTC; CDR3aa: CASSLGLTYPNYRRGYTF
v_gene: TRBV12-3/TRBV12-4; abundance: once; j_gene: TRBJ1-2; d_gene: -; CDR3nt: TGTGCCAGCAGTTTCCGAGCGGACTTCGGCTACACCTTC; CDR3aa: CASSFRADFGYTF